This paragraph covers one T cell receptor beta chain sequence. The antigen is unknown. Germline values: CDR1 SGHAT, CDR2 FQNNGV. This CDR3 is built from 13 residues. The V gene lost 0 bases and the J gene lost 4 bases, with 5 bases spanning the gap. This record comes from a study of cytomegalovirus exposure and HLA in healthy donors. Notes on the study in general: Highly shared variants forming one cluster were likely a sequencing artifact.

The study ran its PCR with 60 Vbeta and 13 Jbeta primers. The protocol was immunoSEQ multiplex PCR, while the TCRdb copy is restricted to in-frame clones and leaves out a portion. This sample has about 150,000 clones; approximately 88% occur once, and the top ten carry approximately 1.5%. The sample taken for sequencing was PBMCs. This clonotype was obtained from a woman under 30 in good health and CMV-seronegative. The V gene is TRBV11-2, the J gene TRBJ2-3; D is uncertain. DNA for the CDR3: TGTGCCAGCAGCTTAGACCGAGCAGATACGCAGTATTTT. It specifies CASSLDRADTQYF.